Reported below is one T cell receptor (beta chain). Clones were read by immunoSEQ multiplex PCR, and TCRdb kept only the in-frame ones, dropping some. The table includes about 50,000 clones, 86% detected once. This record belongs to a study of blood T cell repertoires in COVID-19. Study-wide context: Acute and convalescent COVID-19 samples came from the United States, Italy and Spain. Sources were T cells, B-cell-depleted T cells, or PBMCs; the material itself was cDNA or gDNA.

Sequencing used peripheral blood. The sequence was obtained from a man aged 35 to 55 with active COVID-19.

CDR3 loop: CASSDGREIRETQYF. The CDR3 nucleotides are TGTGCCAGCAGCGATGGGAGGGAAATTAGAGAGACCCAGTACTTC. The genes are TRBV9 and TRBJ2-5; 7 nucleotides match TRBD2. Trimming at V came to 3 bases and at J to 4 bases, leaving 9 bases not matched to a gene. The CDR3 spans 15 residues. Germline CDR1 SGDLS, CDR2 YYNGEE.